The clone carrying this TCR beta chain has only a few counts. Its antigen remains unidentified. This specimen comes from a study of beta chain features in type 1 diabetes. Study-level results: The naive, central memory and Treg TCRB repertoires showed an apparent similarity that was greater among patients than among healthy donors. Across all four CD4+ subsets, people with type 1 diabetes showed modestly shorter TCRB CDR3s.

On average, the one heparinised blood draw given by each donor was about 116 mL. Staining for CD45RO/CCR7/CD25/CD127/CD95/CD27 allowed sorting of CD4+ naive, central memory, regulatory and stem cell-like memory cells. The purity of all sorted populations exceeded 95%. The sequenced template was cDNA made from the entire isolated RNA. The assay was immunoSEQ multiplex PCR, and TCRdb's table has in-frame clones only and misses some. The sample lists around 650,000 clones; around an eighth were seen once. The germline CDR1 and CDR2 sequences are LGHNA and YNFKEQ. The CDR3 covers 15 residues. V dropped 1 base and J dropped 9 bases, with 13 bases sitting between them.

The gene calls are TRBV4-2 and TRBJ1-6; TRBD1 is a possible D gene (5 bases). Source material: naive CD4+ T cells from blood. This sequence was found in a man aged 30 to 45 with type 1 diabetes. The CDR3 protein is CASSQGQGAGSPLHF. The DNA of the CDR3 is TGTGCCAGCAGCCAAGGACAAGGGGCAGGTTCACCCCTCCACTTT.